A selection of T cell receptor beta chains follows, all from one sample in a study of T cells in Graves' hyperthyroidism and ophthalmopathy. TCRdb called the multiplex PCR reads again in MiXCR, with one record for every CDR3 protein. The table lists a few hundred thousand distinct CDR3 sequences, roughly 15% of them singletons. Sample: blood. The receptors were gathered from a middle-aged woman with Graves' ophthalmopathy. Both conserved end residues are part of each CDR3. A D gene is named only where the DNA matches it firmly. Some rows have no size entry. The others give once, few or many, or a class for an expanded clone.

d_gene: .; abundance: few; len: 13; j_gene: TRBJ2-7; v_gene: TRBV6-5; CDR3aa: CASSYSGQHEQYF; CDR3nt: TGTGCCAGCAGTTACTCCGGTCAGCACGAGCAGTACTTC
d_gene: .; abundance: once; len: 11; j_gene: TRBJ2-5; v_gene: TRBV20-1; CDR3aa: CSATQGETQYF; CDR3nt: TGCAGTGCAACCCAGGGGGAGACCCAGTACTTC
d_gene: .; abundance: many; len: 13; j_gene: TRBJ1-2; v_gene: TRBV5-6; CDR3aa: CASSESGALGYTF; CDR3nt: TGTGCCAGCAGCGAGTCGGGGGCCCTTGGCTACACCTTC
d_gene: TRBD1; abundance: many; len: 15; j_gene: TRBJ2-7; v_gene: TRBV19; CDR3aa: CASSIDGTGRPEQYF; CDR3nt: TGTGCCAGTAGTATCGATGGGACAGGTCGTCCCGAGCAGTACTTC
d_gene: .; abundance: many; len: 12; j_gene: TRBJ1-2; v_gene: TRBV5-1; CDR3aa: CASSATNYGYTF; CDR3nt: TGCGCCAGCAGCGCCACTAACTATGGCTACACCTTC
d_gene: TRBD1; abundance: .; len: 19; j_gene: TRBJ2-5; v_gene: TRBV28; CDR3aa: CASSFSIYVTRDREETQYF; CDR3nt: TGTGCCAGCAGTTTTAGTATCTATGTTACTCGGGACAGGGAAGAGACCCAGTACTTC
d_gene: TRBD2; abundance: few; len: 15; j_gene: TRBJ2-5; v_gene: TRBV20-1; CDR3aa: CSAGPLAGRRVTQYF; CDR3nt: TGCAGTGCCGGGCCCCTAGCGGGTAGACGGGTGACCCAGTACTTC
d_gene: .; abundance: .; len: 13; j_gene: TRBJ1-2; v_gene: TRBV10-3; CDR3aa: CAISESIGNGYTF; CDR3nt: TGTGCCATCAGTGAATCGATAGGGAACGGCTACACCTTC
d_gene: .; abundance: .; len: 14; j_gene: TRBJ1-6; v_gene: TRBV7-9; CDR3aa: CASGDNSYNSPLHF; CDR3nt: TGTGCCAGCGGGGACAACTCCTATAATTCACCCCTCCACTTT
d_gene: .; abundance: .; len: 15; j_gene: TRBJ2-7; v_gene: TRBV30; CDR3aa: CAWSVSPGTGVEQYF; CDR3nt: TGTGCCTGGAGTGTATCACCGGGTACGGGTGTCGAGCAGTACTTC